This T cell receptor (beta chain) was observed in a study of memory CD4+ T cells and cytomegalovirus serostatus (dated 2019 in TCRdb). Context from the whole study: A total of some 35 healthy Belgian adults, of whom 9 were CMV seropositive and approximately 24 were CMV seronegative, were included in the cohort. CD4+ memory TCRbeta repertoires of a Belgian cohort with known cytomegalovirus serostatus were sequenced in order to replicate a published TCR-based CMV serostatus classifier. Broader findings and caveats from the paper: Only CD4+CD45RO+ memory cells were sequenced, in contrast to the original study, which included naive and memory CD4+ and CD8+ populations. CMV serostatus prediction reached a median bootstrapped AUC of 0.95 with the original framework and over 0.8 with a US-trained random forest. Results were interpreted as suggesting that the CMV-associated TCR signature is largely present in the CD4+ memory repertoire. Among the 150 to 200 previously reported CMV-associated TCRbeta sequences, some 70 showed up in the CD4+ memory repertoires, with each one found in between one and five individuals. A median bootstrapped AUC of around 0.95 with a 95% CI of 0.76-1.00 was achieved on the Belgian cohort by the original-framework classifier.

Genomic DNA was extracted from sorted cells with the Quick-DNA Microprep Kit. Amplification of TCRbeta DNA was done with the immunoSEQ hsTCRbeta kit, following the protocol from the manufacturer. TCRbeta libraries were sequenced on an Illumina MiSeq instrument. The authors' analysis ran thus. After out-of-frame sequences were removed, under 2.5 million distinct TCRbeta sequences remained, averaging approximately 72,000 per individual. Two values were used to score each individual: the count of about 160 previously reported CMV-associated TCRbeta sequences and the total count of productive distinct TCRbeta sequences. A beta-binomial model was reimplemented in Python, and random forests from scikit-learn, run with default parameters, were trained on data from the US cohort. Classifier performance on the Belgian cohort was reported as the median AUC with percentile confidence intervals calculated over 10,000 bootstrap iterations. TCRdb limited this immuneACCESS table to in-frame rearrangements with V and J called. A share of clones is missing; checked studies link under half to unresolved V genes, and the rest is unexplained. The V and J calls and clone size come from that table; D and trimming were worked out from the DNA. Here the sample has about 60,000 clones; roughly 80% occur a single time. Together, the top ten hold approximately 0.54% of the sample.

A FACSAria II was used to sort memory CD4+ T cells, defined as single viable CD3+CD4+CD8-CD45RO+ cells. To determine CMV serostatus, a Roche Elecsys assay was used that detects serum IgG against CMV pp150, pp28, p38 and p52. Once the samples were thawed, total CD4+ T cells were enriched through positive selection using CD4 magnetic microbeads. Samples originated from another study that specifically interrogated the CD4+ T cell memory repertoire. Peripheral blood mononuclear cells were isolated and cryopreserved according to standard operating procedures, and serum was kept at -80 degrees C. The staining relied on CD3-PerCP (BW264/56), CD4-APC (RPA-T4), CD45RO-PE (UCHT1) and CD8-Pacific Orange (3B5) antibodies, and Sytox blue was used to exclude non-viable cells. Comment on this clone: The clone's antigen remains unknown. Base-call qualities are not available, and no considerably larger clone is one nucleotide away.

Via the germline V gene, CDR1 is SNHLY and CDR2 FYNNEI. The CDR3 has 16 amino acids, counting the end cysteine and phenylalanine. The retained sequence is limited to the CDR3, 48 bases, with the frame set at the first base. V has 1 base trimmed and J has 3 bases trimmed; junction bases matching no gene number 7. This clonotype was sampled from an adult in good health and CMV-seronegative. Some clones in this sample may be carry-over from other donors' samples. This receptor chain uses TRBV2 and TRBJ2-5, and 8 junctional nucleotides match TRBD2. Sequenced material: memory CD4+ T cells from blood. The DNA sequence follows: TGTGCCAGCAGTGAAGTACTAGCGGCCGCCAAAGAGACCCAGTACTTC. This sequence encodes CASSEVLAAAKETQYF. Reference TRBV2 and TRBJ2-5 proteins supply the regions before and after the CDR3; the full variable domain is: EPEVTQTPSHQVTQMGQEVILRCVPISNHLYFYWYRQILGQKVEFLVSFYNNEISEKSEIFDDQFSVERPDGSNFTLKIRSTKLEDSAMYFCASSEVLAAAKETQYFGPGTRLLVL.